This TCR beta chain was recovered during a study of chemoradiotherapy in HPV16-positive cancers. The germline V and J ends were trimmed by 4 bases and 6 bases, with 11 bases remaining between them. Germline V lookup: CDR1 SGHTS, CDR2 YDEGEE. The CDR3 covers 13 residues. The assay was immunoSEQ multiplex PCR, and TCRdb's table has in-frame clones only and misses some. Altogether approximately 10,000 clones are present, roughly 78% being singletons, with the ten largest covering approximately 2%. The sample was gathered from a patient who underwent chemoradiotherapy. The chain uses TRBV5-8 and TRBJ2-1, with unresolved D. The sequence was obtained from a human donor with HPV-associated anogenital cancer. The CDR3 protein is CASSLEEVNEQFF. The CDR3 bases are TGTGCCAGCAGCCTGGAAGAGGTCAATGAGCAGTTCTTC.